These 7 T cell receptor beta chains came from one sample sequenced in a study of T-cell memory formation after mild COVID-19. TCRdb reprocessed the 5' RACE reads via MiXCR and lists one record per CDR3 protein. The repertoire consists of 300,000 to 350,000 distinct CDR3 sequences, with 15% to 20% occurring once and the leading ten covering under 25%. The material sequenced was PBMCs or a T cell subset sorted from them (not recorded which). The receptors originated from a man younger than 30 who had mild COVID-19 (a few samples of this study predate the infection). Cell type and time point are not known.

The CDR3 nucleotides read TGTGCCTACATCAGGAGCGCAGATACGCAGTATTTT. Translated, it gives CAYIRSADTQYF. V usage is TRBV7-7 and J usage is TRBJ2-3; D remains unclear. Germline V CDR1 and CDR2: SSHAT, FNYEAQ (reference sequence). The CDR3 has 12 residues. Trimming shortened V by 11 bases and J by 4 bases, and 13 bases separated the two germline ends.

The chain carries TRBV6-5 and TRBJ1-1; TRBD1 might be the D (6 bases). Germline CDR1 is MNHEY and CDR2 is SVGAGI. The V end lost 6 bases, the J end lost 2 bases, and 13 bases lay between the germline ends. This CDR3 is 14 amino acids long. CDR3: CASRLRTANTEAFF. CDR3 nucleotide sequence: TGTGCCAGCAGACTCCGGACAGCAAACACTGAAGCTTTCTTT.

The chain uses TRBV7-2 and TRBJ2-3; 9 bases are shared with TRBD2. Germline V gene lookup returns CDR1 SGHTA and CDR2 FQGNSA. The CDR3 contains 14 residues. J lost 6 bases, V lost 4 bases, and 5 bases had no gene match. CDR3: CASSYSGGGDTQYF. CDR3 nucleotide sequence: TGTGCCAGCAGCTATAGCGGGGGCGGGGATACGCAGTATTTT.

This clonotype was counted only a few times. The chain carries TRBV4-1 and TRBJ2-7, with D unresolved. V was clipped by 1 base and J by 10 bases, with 14 bases between them. The length of the CDR3 is 13 residues. CDR1 is MGHRA, CDR2 YSYEKL, per germline. CDR3 sequence (DNA): TGCGCCAGCAGCCAAGCCCTATTTACGATTCAGTACGTC. Its translation: CASSQALFTIQYV.

This clonotype was seen repeatedly, ten times or more. The chain joins TRBV28 to TRBJ1-1; 9 bases match TRBD1. The junction had 15 bases not matched to a gene; V was cut back by 5 bases and J by 5 bases. This CDR3 has 17 residues. Per the germline V gene, CDR1 is MDHEN and CDR2 is SYDVKM. CDR3 sequence reads: CASSPPGTGSGDTEAFF. The CDR3, as DNA: TGTGCCAGCAGTCCCCCCGGGACAGGGTCTGGAGATACTGAAGCTTTCTTT.

This clonotype was seen more than once but under ten times. The CDR3 sequence is CASSSSTGWGETQYF. The CDR3 DNA reads TGTGCCAGCAGCTCGTCCACAGGGTGGGGAGAGACCCAGTACTTC. The rearrangement joins TRBV7-9 to TRBJ2-5; D possibly corresponds to TRBD1 (6 bases). Germline V gene data show CDR1 as SEHNR and CDR2 as FQNEAQ (reference sequence). The V end lost 4 bases, the J end lost 4 bases, and 16 bases lay between the germline ends. The CDR3 loop spans 15 amino acids. Combining the CDR3 with reference TRBV7-9 and TRBJ2-5 gives the whole variable domain DTGVSQNPRHKITKRGQNVTFRCDPISEHNRLYWYRQTLGQGPEFLTYFQNEAQLEKSRLLSDRFSAERPKGSFSTLEIQRTEQGDSAMYLCASSSSTGWGETQYFGPGTRLLVL.

This clonotype was seen only a few times. This CDR3 reads CASNAGPYNEQFF. CDR3 coding DNA: TGTGCCAGCAACGCAGGTCCCTACAATGAGCAGTTCTTC. This chain joins TRBV2 and TRBJ2-1; unclear D gene. Germline assignment: CDR1 SNHLY and CDR2 FYNNEI. The V end lost 7 bases, the J end lost 2 bases, and 9 bases lay between the germline ends. The CDR3 is 13 amino acids.